These 18 T cell receptor beta chains were sequenced from one sample in a study of TIL therapy for anti-PD-1-resistant metastatic lung cancer. Indicated time point: pre-treatment sample, taken before nivolumab and TIL therapy. Pleural nodules or supraclavicular lymph nodes made up most of the excised metastases sampled. The libraries were made with immunoSEQ v3. Profiled with immunoSEQ multiplex PCR; TCRdb holds only in-frame clones, not every one. The sample consists of about 2,000 clones, over 65% of them appearing once. The specimen was tumor tissue, collected at baseline. These receptors came from a person between 30 and 79 years old with non-small cell lung cancer.

The chain couples TRBV6-6 to TRBJ1-1, with 7 bases aligning to TRBD1. The ends lost 4 bases at V and 5 bases at J; junction bases unmatched: 10. This CDR3 region has 15 residues. Germline CDR1 is MNHNY and CDR2 is SVGAGI (reference sequence). CDR3 residues: CASSLGQAGGTEAFF. CDR3 nucleotides: TGTGCCAGCAGTTTAGGACAGGCGGGGGGTACTGAAGCTTTCTTT.

In this sample, this clone turned up once. This chain links TRBV7-2 with TRBJ1-3; 11 bases line up with TRBD1. Germline-derived CDR1 and CDR2 are SGHTA and FQGNSA. The CDR3 is 15 residues long. J lost 8 bases, V lost 3 bases, and 6 bases had no gene match. CDR3 protein: CASSFGTGGVDTIYF. DNA for the CDR3: TGTGCCAGCAGCTTCGGGACAGGGGGTGTGGACACCATATATTTT.

About this clone: At the DNA level, this CDR3 is encoded by other sequences in the same sample as well. The rearrangement joins TRBV7-9 to TRBJ1-1; TRBD1 agrees at 8 bases. CDR1 is SEHNR, CDR2 FQNEAQ, per germline (reference sequence). The CDR3 runs to 14 residues. Losses at the gene ends were 9 bases for V and 4 bases for J; bases not matched to a gene: 10. The CDR3 is CASSPTGESTEAFF. The CDR3, as DNA: TGTGCCAGTAGCCCGACAGGGGAGAGCACTGAAGCTTTCTTT. The complete variable domain, with remaining parts taken from reference TRBV7-9 and TRBJ1-1, reads DTGVSQNPRHKITKRGQNVTFRCDPISEHNRLYWYRQTLGQGPEFLTYFQNEAQLEKSRLLSDRFSAERPKGSFSTLEIQRTEQGDSAMYLCASSPTGESTEAFFGQGTRLTVV.

This chain connects TRBV18 to TRBJ1-5, with D possibly matching TRBD1 (6 bases). The CDR3 consists of 14 residues. Germline CDR1 and CDR2: KGHSH and LQKENI. V lost 3 bases and J lost 12, with 18 bases in between. The DNA for the CDR3 is TGTGCCAGCTCACCGAACCTACAGGGAGGGCACCAGCATTTT. Translating it yields CASSPNLQGGHQHF.

The V and J genes are TRBV7-9 and TRBJ1-3; D is perhaps TRBD1 (6 bases). V lost 5 bases to trimming and J lost 2 bases, with 10 bases between them. CDR3 length: 14 amino acids. Per germline, CDR1 SEHNR and CDR2 FQNEAQ (reference sequence). The DNA for the CDR3 is TGTGCCAGCAGCGGCAGGGGTCCTGGAAACACCATATATTTT. This encodes CASSGRGPGNTIYF.

The chain carries TRBV7-7 and TRBJ2-5; 11 bases are shared with TRBD2. J gave up 3 bases and V 2 bases, and 2 bases lay outside the gene matches. CDR1 and CDR2 (germline): SSHAT, FNYEAQ (reference sequence). The CDR3 is 15 amino acids. The CDR3, as DNA: TGTGCCAGCAGCTTAACTAGCGGGAGAAAAGAGACCCAGTACTTC. Its protein product is CASSLTSGRKETQYF.

The chain employs TRBV14 and TRBJ2-7; the D is unclear. Germline CDR1 reads SGHDN; CDR2 reads FVKESK. Trimming stripped 0 bases from V and 6 bases from J, with 6 bases between. The CDR3 runs 12 residues. CDR3 protein: CASSQEGSEQYF. The CDR3 DNA reads as TGTGCCAGCAGCCAAGAGGGAAGCGAGCAGTACTTC. Based on the CDR3 plus reference TRBV14 and TRBJ2-7, the full variable domain is EAGVTQFPSHSVIEKGQTVTLRCDPISGHDNLYWYRRVMGKEIKFLLHFVKESKQDESGMPNNRFLAERTGGTYSTLKVQPAELEDSGVYFCASSQEGSEQYFGPGTRLTVT.

J is TRBJ1-5 and V is TRBV6-1, with no clear D. Germline-derived CDR1 and CDR2 are MNHNS and SASEGT. Trimming left V 3 bases short and J 4 bases short, with 4 bases between. The CDR3 is 12 amino acids. CDR3 DNA sequence: TGTGCCAGCAGTGATTGGAATCAGCCCCAGCATTTT. Its protein product is CASSDWNQPQHF.

The chain couples TRBV9 to TRBJ1-6; D not resolved. Deletions cut 1 base from V and 7 bases from J, with 9 bases between. CDR3 length: 14 amino acids. Per germline, CDR1 SGDLS and CDR2 YYNGEE. The CDR3: CASSVSLPNSPLHF. The CDR3, as DNA: TGTGCCAGCAGCGTATCCTTGCCCAATTCACCCCTCCACTTT.

The genes are TRBV18 and TRBJ2-7; 11 bases are a match to TRBD2. Germline V CDR1 and CDR2: KGHSH, LQKENI. V shed 0 bases, J shed 7 bases, and the junction held 8 bases outside the gene matches. CDR3 length equals 16 residues. CDR3 in amino acids: CASSPPLAGAPVEQYF. CDR3 DNA sequence: TGTGCCAGCTCACCACCACTAGCGGGAGCCCCCGTTGAGCAGTACTTC.

The count of this clone is one. The chain has TRBV2 and TRBJ2-3; 7 nucleotides line up with TRBD2. The CDR3 loop spans 19 amino acids. V shed 2 bases and J 2 bases; nucleotides not matched to a gene: 16. CDR1 is SNHLY and CDR2 is FYNNEI in the germline V gene. CDR3 in DNA: TGTGCCAGCAGTGAAATGGGCACAAAGAGCGGGACCCCCACAGATACGCAGTATTTT. Amino acids: CASSEMGTKSGTPTDTQYF.

The genes are TRBV30 and TRBJ2-5; D is undetermined. The end of the DNA fits TRBJ2-7 better, so the J call may be wrong. The germline V gene encodes CDR1 GTSNPN and CDR2 SVGIG (reference sequence). The CDR3 consists of 14 residues. CDR3 DNA sequence: TGTGCCTGGAGTGTACAGCTAGACTCCTACGAGCAGTACTTC. Protein: CAWSVQLDSYEQYF.

The chain recombines TRBV15 with TRBJ2-3, with 7 bases identical to TRBD2. The V gene end was trimmed by 9 bases and the J gene end by 4 bases; junction bases not matched to a gene: 13. CDR1 is LNHNV, CDR2 YYDKDF, per germline (reference sequence). This CDR3 has 15 amino acids. Here the CDR3 reads CATRAGSPGADTQYF. The CDR3 bases are TGTGCCACTAGAGCGGGATCCCCCGGGGCAGATACGCAGTATTTT.

This clone has only a few counts. The CDR3 bases are TGTGCCAGCAGCCCGGCACAGGGGGCAGGGAATGAGCAGTTCTTC. It specifies CASSPAQGAGNEQFF. This chain joins TRBV7-3 and TRBJ2-1; 9 bases line up with TRBD1. CDR1 is SGHTA, CDR2 FQGTGA, per germline. This CDR3 spans 15 amino acids. V shed 5 bases and J 7 bases; nucleotides not matched to a gene: 9.

The V and J genes are TRBV7-6 and TRBJ1-1; maybe TRBD1 (6 bases). Germline values: CDR1 SGHVS, CDR2 FNYEAQ. CDR3 length: 13 residues. Trimming took 5 bases from V and 2 from J, leaving 9 bases between them. This CDR3 is CASSADSNTEAFF. The CDR3, as DNA: TGTGCCAGCAGCGCGGACAGTAACACTGAAGCTTTCTTT.

V usage is TRBV5-4 and J usage is TRBJ2-5; TRBD2 might be the D (6 bases). The J call may be wrong; the DNA end is better matched by TRBJ2-7. This CDR3 is 14 amino acids long. Germline lookup yields CDR1 SGHNT and CDR2 YYREEE (reference sequence). The CDR3 spells CASSYRAGSYEQYF. DNA of the CDR3: TGTGCCAGCAGCTACCGAGCGGGCTCCTACGAGCAGTACTTC.

V is TRBV5-6 and J is TRBJ2-3; TRBD2 agrees at 11 bases. Germline CDR1 SGHDT, CDR2 YYEEEE. The CDR3 runs to 14 residues. Trimming at V came to 3 bases and at J to 3 bases, leaving 0 bases not matched to a gene. The CDR3: CASSWTSGTDTQYF. CDR3 nucleotide sequence: TGTGCCAGCAGCTGGACTAGCGGGACAGATACGCAGTATTTT.

This chain links TRBV7-2 with TRBJ2-1, with 8 bases identical to TRBD2. J lost 4 bases, V lost 1 base, and 9 bases had no gene match. The germline V gene has CDR1 SGHTA and CDR2 FQGNSA. The CDR3 length is 17 residues. The CDR3 sequence: CASSLGGSGSTYNEQFF. The CDR3 nucleotides are TGTGCCAGCAGCTTAGGTGGAAGCGGGAGTACGTACAATGAGCAGTTCTTC.